The 30 T cell receptor beta chains below all came from one sample that was sequenced in a study of control samples from healthy donors and cancer patients. The protocol was immunoSEQ multiplex PCR, while the TCRdb copy is restricted to in-frame clones and leaves out a portion. Of over 150,000 clones listed, approximately 96% are singletons. The sequencing input was blood. These receptors all stem from a woman under 40 in good health.

This clone was recorded once. The J gene is TRBJ2-7, the V gene TRBV27; no firm D call. The CDR3 has 14 amino acids. Germline loops: CDR1 MNHEY, CDR2 SMNVEV (reference sequence). Trimming removed 2 bases at V and 5 bases at J, with 13 bases between. CDR3 loop: CASSLGFDLNEQYF. The DNA for the CDR3 is TGTGCCAGCAGTTTAGGGTTCGATTTGAACGAGCAGTACTTC.

V and J are TRBV11-2 and TRBJ1-2, with TRBD1 as a possible D gene (5 bases). Trimming left V 0 bases short and J 8 bases short, with 13 bases between. Germline CDR1 is SGHAT and CDR2 is FQNNGV. This CDR3 comprises 14 residues. CDR3 nucleotides: TGTGCCAGCAGCTTAGATCTGCAGGGTCGGGGCTACACCTTC. Its translation is CASSLDLQGRGYTF.

The CDR3, as DNA: TGTGCCAGCAGTTTAAGCAGGGTGGGCGGGGAGCTGTTTTTT. Protein sequence: CASSLSRVGGELFF. The chain has TRBV27 and TRBJ2-2, with TRBD1 as a possible D gene (5 bases). Trimming stripped 2 bases from V and 7 bases from J, with 11 bases between. Germline V gene lookup returns CDR1 MNHEY and CDR2 SMNVEV (reference sequence). This CDR3 comprises 14 residues.

V and J are TRBV5-8 and TRBJ2-1; no definite D call. CDR1 and CDR2 from the germline V gene are SGHTS and YDEGEE. Trimming pared 4 bases from V and 4 bases from J, leaving 18 bases between. The CDR3 is 16 residues long. In DNA form, the CDR3 reads TGTGCCAGCAGCCCCGGCCTACTTACTATGTACAATGAGCAGTTCTTC. This gives the protein CASSPGLLTMYNEQFF.

The V gene is TRBV6-5, the J gene TRBJ1-1, with 9 bases matching TRBD1. This CDR3 region has 14 residues. J lost 2 bases, V lost 6 bases, and 4 bases had no gene match. Per the germline V gene, CDR1 is MNHEY and CDR2 is SVGAGI. This CDR3 reads CASRTGQGNTEAFF. The CDR3 DNA reads TGTGCCAGCAGAACGGGACAGGGCAACACTGAAGCTTTCTTT.

The chain carries TRBV3-1 (or the pseudogene TRBV3-2) and TRBJ1-1, with 8 bases lining up with TRBD1. CDR1 is LGHDT and CDR2 is YNNKEL in the germline V gene (reference sequence). The CDR3 contains 15 residues. Trimming removed 6 bases from V and 5 bases from J; junction bases left unmatched: 11. Written as DNA, the CDR3 is TGTGCCAGCAGTAGAGGACAGGGTTCGGTGACTGAAGCTTTCTTT. Its protein is CASSRGQGSVTEAFF.

The chain joins TRBV5-1 to TRBJ2-7; perhaps TRBD1 as D (7 bases). Looked up from germline, CDR1 is SGHRS and CDR2 is YFSETQ. There are 14 residues in the CDR3. Trimming left V 0 bases short and J 3 bases short, with 10 bases between. CDR3 region: CASSLVQGGYEQYF. The CDR3 DNA reads TGCGCCAGCAGCTTGGTCCAGGGGGGCTACGAGCAGTACTTC.

The chain employs TRBV5-4 and TRBJ1-1, with D possibly TRBD1 on 6 matching bases. Germline-derived CDR1 and CDR2 are SGHNT and YYREEE (reference sequence). Trimming stripped 0 bases from V and 5 bases from J, with 26 bases between. The CDR3 is made up of 19 amino acids. CDR3 residues: CASSLEGGRTSEGGTEAFF. CDR3 sequence (DNA): TGTGCCAGCAGCTTGGAGGGGGGGAGGACCTCCGAAGGTGGAACTGAAGCTTTCTTT.

This clone was found once. The chain joins TRBV28 to TRBJ1-5, with TRBD1 matching 7 bases. Losses at the gene ends were 5 bases for V and 15 bases for J; bases not matched to a gene: 7. Germline V lookup: CDR1 MDHEN, CDR2 SYDVKM. The CDR3 has 11 amino acids. This CDR3 reads CASSRDQGGHF. The CDR3 DNA is TGTGCCAGCAGTCGAGACCAGGGGGGGCATTTT.

The chain has TRBV28 and TRBJ2-7; tentative D call: TRBD1 (6 bases). The germline CDR1 and CDR2 sequences are MDHEN and SYDVKM. The CDR3 loop spans 11 amino acids. V was shortened by 6 bases and J by 3 bases, with 6 bases between the two germline ends. The CDR3 DNA sequence: TGTGCCAGCAGACAGGGCTACGAGCAGTACTTC. As protein: CASRQGYEQYF.

This clone was detected only once. This chain connects TRBV2 to TRBJ2-1; 9 nucleotides agree with TRBD2. The CDR3 is made up of 15 amino acids. The germline V gene encodes CDR1 SNHLY and CDR2 FYNNEI. Losses at the gene ends were 0 bases for V and 7 bases for J; bases not matched to a gene: 4. CDR3 amino acids: CASSEARLAGNEQFF. The CDR3 DNA reads as TGTGCCAGCAGTGAAGCGCGCCTAGCGGGGAATGAGCAGTTCTTC.

The rearrangement uses TRBV9 and TRBJ2-1; 7 bases are a match to TRBD2. Trimming took 0 bases from V and 8 from J; bases not matched to a gene: 8. The CDR3 contains 15 residues. Germline V gene sequence: CDR1 SGDLS, CDR2 YYNGEE. The CDR3 DNA reads TGTGCCAGCAGCGTAGTTAGCGGGCCTAGCTATGAGCAGTTCTTC. This encodes CASSVVSGPSYEQFF.

The rearrangement links TRBV5-1 to TRBJ2-7; a weak D match, TRBD1 (5 bases). Trimming cost V 2 bases and J 7 bases, with 10 bases left between them. The germline CDR1 and CDR2 sequences are SGHRS and YFSETQ. The CDR3 is 12 residues long. CDR3 amino acids: CASSFSGREQYF. In nucleotides, the CDR3 is TGCGCCAGCAGCTTTTCAGGGCGGGAGCAGTACTTC.

CDR3 bases: TGCGCCAGCAGCCAGACAGACGGGAACACTGAAGCTTTCTTT. Translating gives CASSQTDGNTEAFF. The chain recombines TRBV4-1 with TRBJ1-1; a possible D gene is TRBD1 (5 bases). Between the trimmed V and J ends, which lost 3 bases and 1 base, there was a span of 9 bases. Germline CDR1 and CDR2: MGHRA and YSYEKL. The CDR3 spans 14 residues.

The chain has TRBV18 and TRBJ1-6; D uncertain. Trimming shortened V by 6 bases and J by 7 bases, and 13 bases separated the two germline ends. The CDR3 covers 14 residues. Per germline, CDR1 KGHSH and CDR2 LQKENI. This chain's CDR3 is CASSKEPGNSPLHF. The DNA of the CDR3 is TGTGCCAGCTCGAAGGAGCCGGGCAATTCACCCCTCCACTTT.

This rearrangement joins TRBV5-6 to TRBJ1-3; D unresolved. Germline V gives CDR1 SGHDT, CDR2 YYEEEE. Trimming left V 0 bases short and J 4 bases short, with 11 bases between. CDR3 length equals 15 residues. CDR3 residues: CASSLGRRGGNTIYF. DNA for the CDR3: TGTGCCAGCAGCTTGGGGCGACGGGGAGGAAACACCATATATTTT.

The chain recombines TRBV7-3 with TRBJ2-3, with D perhaps TRBD2 (6 bases). There are 15 residues in the CDR3. The V end was cut by 5 bases, the J end by 3 bases, with 15 bases between. Germline V lookup: CDR1 SGHTA, CDR2 FQGTGA. CDR3 sequence: CASSPLSGRTDTQYF. The DNA of the CDR3 is TGTGCCAGCAGCCCTCTTAGTGGGAGGACAGATACGCAGTATTTT.

The J gene is TRBJ1-2, the V gene TRBV4-2; D gene uncertain. CDR3 size: 17 residues. Per the germline V gene, CDR1 is LGHNA and CDR2 is YNFKEQ. V dropped 0 bases and J dropped 13 bases, with 27 bases sitting between them. Written as DNA, the CDR3 is TGTGCCAGCAGCCAAGATACCCAGTCCGTCCCTCGCTCCTGGGTCACCTTC. It yields the protein CASSQDTQSVPRSWVTF.

This sequence joins TRBV7-9 and TRBJ2-1; 9 nucleotides align to TRBD1. From germline, CDR1 is SEHNR and CDR2 FQNEAQ (reference sequence). The CDR3 runs 15 residues. The ends lost 6 bases at V and 7 bases at J; junction bases unmatched: 10. CDR3 residues: CASRPWTGVVNEQFF. The CDR3 DNA is TGTGCCAGCAGGCCCTGGACAGGGGTGGTGAATGAGCAGTTCTTC.

The chain links TRBV19 to TRBJ2-5; 9 positions agree with TRBD2. Germline V CDR1 and CDR2: LNHDA, SQIVND (reference sequence). V gave up 1 base and J gave up 3 bases; unmatched junction bases: 3. The CDR3 runs to 15 residues. The CDR3 here is CASSIGPSGKETQYF. In DNA, the CDR3 is TGTGCCAGTAGTATAGGGCCTAGCGGGAAAGAGACCCAGTACTTC.

V and J are TRBV7-6 and TRBJ1-4; 9 positions match TRBD1. The CDR3 has 15 amino acids. Germline V gene sequence: CDR1 SGHVS, CDR2 FNYEAQ. J lost 10 bases, V lost 5 bases, and 11 bases had no gene match. Here the CDR3 reads CASSDSTGGLGKLFF. CDR3 coding DNA: TGTGCCAGCAGCGACTCCACAGGGGGCCTGGGAAAACTGTTTTTT.

To note about this clone: Other DNA sequences in this specimen translate into the identical CDR3. The chain carries TRBV5-1 and TRBJ2-7; D perhaps matches TRBD1 (6 bases). Germline V gene data show CDR1 as SGHRS and CDR2 as YFSETQ. V shed 4 bases and J shed 2 bases, with 7 bases lying between them. CDR3 length equals 12 residues. CDR3 loop: CASSPGAYEQYF. As DNA, the CDR3 is TGCGCCAGCAGCCCAGGGGCCTACGAGCAGTACTTC.

This chain links TRBV30 with TRBJ1-2; 7 positions match TRBD1. Germline V CDR1 and CDR2: GTSNPN, SVGIG (reference sequence). V gave up 2 bases and J gave up 3 bases; unmatched junction bases: 6. The CDR3 has 14 amino acids. CDR3 DNA: TGTGCCTGGAGTAGGGGGCTGTACGACTATGGCTACACCTTC. Protein: CAWSRGLYDYGYTF.

A few counts support this clone. The CDR3 bases are TGCAGCGTTCCTTCAACAGGACTGTACAATGAGCAGTTCTTC. Translation: CSVPSTGLYNEQFF. The chain employs TRBV29-1 and TRBJ2-1, with D tentatively TRBD1 or TRBD2 (5 bases each). Per the germline V gene, CDR1 is SQVTM and CDR2 is ANQGSEA. V shed 5 bases and J shed 4 bases, with 15 bases lying between them. The CDR3 sequence is 14 residues long.

The chain uses TRBV5-1 and TRBJ1-2; D is uncertain. Germline V lookup: CDR1 SGHRS, CDR2 YFSETQ. The CDR3 length is 14 residues. V was shortened by 4 bases and J by 4 bases, with 14 bases between the two germline ends. In DNA form, the CDR3 reads TGCGCCAGCAGCATGACCCCCGAGGGCTATGGCTACACCTTC. It encodes CASSMTPEGYGYTF.

The chain combines TRBV5-1 with TRBJ1-4; TRBD1 matches 8 bases. V was clipped by 4 bases and J by 2 bases; unmatched bases: 7. The CDR3 contains 16 residues. From germline, CDR1 is SGHRS and CDR2 YFSETQ. The CDR3 sequence is CASSPFRQGTNEKLFF. CDR3 DNA sequence: TGCGCCAGCAGCCCGTTTAGACAGGGGACTAATGAAAAACTGTTTTTT.

The CDR3 nucleotides are TGTGCCAGCAGCTTAGACTCAGGAGACGCTAATGAAAAACTGTTTTTT. Its protein product is CASSLDSGDANEKLFF. The chain couples TRBV7-8 to TRBJ1-4; D not certain. This CDR3 comprises 16 residues. Germline V lookup: CDR1 SGHVS, CDR2 FQNEAQ. The germline V and J ends were trimmed by 1 base and 3 bases, with 12 bases remaining between them.

J is TRBJ1-2 and V is TRBV10-1, with D hard to call. The CDR3 totals 13 residues. The germline V and J ends were trimmed by 10 bases and 8 bases, with 20 bases remaining between them. The V gene's germline CDR1 is WNHNN and CDR2 SYGVQD (reference sequence). CDR3 sequence reads: CAISAGILCGYTF. In DNA, the CDR3 is TGCGCCATATCCGCCGGGATACTATGCGGCTACACCTTC.

The chain uses TRBV18 and TRBJ2-5; 7 nucleotides agree with TRBD1. Germline CDR1 is KGHSH and CDR2 is LQKENI. V shed 4 bases and J 3 bases; nucleotides not matched to a gene: 11. The CDR3 consists of 16 residues. The CDR3 DNA sequence: TGTGCCAGCTCACTATTGGCTGGGGACAGCGAAGAGACCCAGTACTTC. It yields the protein CASSLLAGDSEETQYF.

The rearrangement uses TRBV25-1 and TRBJ2-3; weak D call: TRBD2 (6 bases). Germline loops: CDR1 MGHDK, CDR2 SYGVNS. This CDR3 is built from 11 residues. The V and J ends lost 4 bases and 10 bases respectively, with 9 bases between them. The CDR3 region has the DNA TGTGCCAGCAGTGGGGGGGAGGCGCAGTATTTT. It is translated as CASSGGEAQYF.